This T cell receptor beta chain was retrieved from a study of OX40 agonist ivuxolimab in advanced cancers. Study details: Of mixed ages from roughly 23 to 80 and averaging roughly 66 years, the group was roughly 85% male. Treatment received earlier with anti-PD-1, anti-PD-L1 or anti-CTLA-4 agents was allowed, and over 30% had some.

This clone was detected only a few times. Its cognate antigen is unknown. Trimming removed 3 bases at V and 5 bases at J, with 13 bases between. This CDR3 has 15 residues. CDR1 and CDR2 (germline): LNHDA, SQIVND (reference sequence). The assay was immunoSEQ multiplex PCR, and TCRdb's table has in-frame clones only and misses some. The table records almost 70,000 clones, around 83% of them present only once. Broader study findings: Researchers did not establish what antigens the expanded peripheral T cells target. The study observed clonal expansion of CD4+ and CD8+ blood T cells by week 6 at 0.1 to 3.0 mg/kg.

The V call is TRBV19, the J call TRBJ2-2, with D perhaps given as TRBD1 or TRBD2 (6 bases each). This TCR came from an adult with an advanced solid tumor such as melanoma, head and neck, liver or kidney cancer. Sequencing used CD4+ or CD8+ T cells sorted from blood, obtained in a trial of the OX40 agonist ivuxolimab. In DNA form, the CDR3 reads TGTGCCAGTAGTATCGACAGGAGGGCAACCGGGGAGCTGTTTTTT. As protein: CASSIDRRATGELFF.